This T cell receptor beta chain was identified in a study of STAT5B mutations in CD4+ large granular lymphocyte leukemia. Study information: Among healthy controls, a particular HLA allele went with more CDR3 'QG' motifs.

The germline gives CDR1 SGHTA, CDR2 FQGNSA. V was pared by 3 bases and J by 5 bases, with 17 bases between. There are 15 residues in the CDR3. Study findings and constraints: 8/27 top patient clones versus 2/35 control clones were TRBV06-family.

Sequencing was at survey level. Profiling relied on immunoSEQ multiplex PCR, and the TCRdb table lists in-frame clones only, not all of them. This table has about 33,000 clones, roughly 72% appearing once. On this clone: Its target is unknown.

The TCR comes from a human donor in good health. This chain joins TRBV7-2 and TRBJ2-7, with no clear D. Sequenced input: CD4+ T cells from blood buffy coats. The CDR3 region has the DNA TGTGCCAGCAGCTTCTCCTCCGACCGGTCCCACGAGCAGTACTTC. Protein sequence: CASSFSSDRSHEQYF.